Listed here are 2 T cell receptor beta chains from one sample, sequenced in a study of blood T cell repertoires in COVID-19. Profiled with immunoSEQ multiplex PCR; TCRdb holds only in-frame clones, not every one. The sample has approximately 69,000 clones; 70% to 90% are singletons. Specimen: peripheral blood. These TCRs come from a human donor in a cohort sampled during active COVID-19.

The DNA of the CDR3 is TGTGCCAGCCGAGCGAACAATGAGCAGTTCTTC. It yields the protein CASRANNEQFF. The chain links TRBV7-9 to TRBJ2-1; no clear D. Trimming took 8 bases from V and 5 from J, leaving 7 bases between them. Looked up from germline, CDR1 is SEHNR and CDR2 is FQNEAQ (reference sequence). This CDR3 comprises 11 residues.

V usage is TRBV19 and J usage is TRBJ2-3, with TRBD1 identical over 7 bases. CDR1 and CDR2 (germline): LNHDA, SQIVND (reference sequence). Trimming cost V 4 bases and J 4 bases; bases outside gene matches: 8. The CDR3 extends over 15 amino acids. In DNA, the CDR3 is TGTGCCAGTAGTAAAGGTGGAACAGGGGCAGATACGCAGTATTTT. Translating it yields CASSKGGTGADTQYF.